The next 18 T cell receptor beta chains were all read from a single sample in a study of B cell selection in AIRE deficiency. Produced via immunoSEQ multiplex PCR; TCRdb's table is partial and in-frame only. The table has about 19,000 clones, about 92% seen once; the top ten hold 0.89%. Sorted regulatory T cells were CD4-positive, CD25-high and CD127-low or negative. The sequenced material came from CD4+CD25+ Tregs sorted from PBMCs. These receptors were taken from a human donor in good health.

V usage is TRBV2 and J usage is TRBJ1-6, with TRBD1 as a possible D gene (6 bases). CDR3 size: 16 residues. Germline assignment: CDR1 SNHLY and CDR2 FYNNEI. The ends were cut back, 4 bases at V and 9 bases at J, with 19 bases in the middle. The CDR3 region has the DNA TGTGCCAGCAGTGGACGGCCAGGGGCAGTCTTTTCACCCCTCCACTTT. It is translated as CASSGRPGAVFSPLHF.

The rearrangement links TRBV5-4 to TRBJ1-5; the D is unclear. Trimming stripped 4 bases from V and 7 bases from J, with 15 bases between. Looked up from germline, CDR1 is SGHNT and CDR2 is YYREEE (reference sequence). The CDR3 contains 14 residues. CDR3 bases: TGTGCCAGCAGCCAAGGAACAGAGGCCCAGCCCCAGCATTTT. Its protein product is CASSQGTEAQPQHF.

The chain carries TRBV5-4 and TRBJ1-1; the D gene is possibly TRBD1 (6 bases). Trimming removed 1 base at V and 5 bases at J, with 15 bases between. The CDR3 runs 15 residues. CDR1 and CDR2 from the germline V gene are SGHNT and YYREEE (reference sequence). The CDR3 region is CASSLLGGERTEAFF. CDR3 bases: TGTGCCAGCAGCTTGCTGGGGGGCGAACGGACTGAAGCTTTCTTT. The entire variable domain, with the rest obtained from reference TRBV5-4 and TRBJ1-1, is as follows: ETGVTQSPTHLIKTRGQQVTLRCSSQSGHNTVSWYQQALGQGPQFIFQYYREEENGRGNFPPRFSGLQFPNYSSELNVNALELDDSALYLCASSLLGGERTEAFFGQGTRLTVV.

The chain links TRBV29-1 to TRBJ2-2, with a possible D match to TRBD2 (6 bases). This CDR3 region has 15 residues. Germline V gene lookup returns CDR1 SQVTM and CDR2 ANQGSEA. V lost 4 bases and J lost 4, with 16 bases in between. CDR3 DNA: TGCAGCGTTGGGGCGGGGACCGCGGGCACCGGGGAGCTGTTTTTT. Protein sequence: CSVGAGTAGTGELFF.

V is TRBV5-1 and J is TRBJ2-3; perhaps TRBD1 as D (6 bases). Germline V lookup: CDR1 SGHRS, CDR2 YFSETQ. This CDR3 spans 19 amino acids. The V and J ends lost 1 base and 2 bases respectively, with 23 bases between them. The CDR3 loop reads CASSLRGSTPGQYTDTQYF. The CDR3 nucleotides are TGCGCCAGCAGCTTGAGAGGGTCAACACCGGGACAATACACAGATACGCAGTATTTT.

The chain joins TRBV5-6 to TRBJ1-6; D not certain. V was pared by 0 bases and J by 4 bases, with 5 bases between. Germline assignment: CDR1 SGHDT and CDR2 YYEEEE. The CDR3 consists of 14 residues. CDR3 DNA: TGTGCCAGCAGCTTGGCCAGATATAATTCACCCCTCCACTTT. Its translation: CASSLARYNSPLHF.

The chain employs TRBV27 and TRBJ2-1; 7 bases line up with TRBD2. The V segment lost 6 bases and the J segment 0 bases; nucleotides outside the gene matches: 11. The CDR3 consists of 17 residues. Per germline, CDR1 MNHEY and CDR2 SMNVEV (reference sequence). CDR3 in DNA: TGTGCCAGCAGGGGTGAGGGACTAACCTTCTCCTACAATGAGCAGTTCTTC. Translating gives CASRGEGLTFSYNEQFF.

CDR3 residues: CASSSTGTRRNEQFF. The CDR3 DNA is TGTGCCAGCAGCTCTACTGGGACTAGACGCAATGAGCAGTTCTTC. The J gene is TRBJ2-1, the V gene TRBV7-8; TRBD2 aligns across 8 bases. The CDR3 consists of 15 residues. Germline-derived CDR1 and CDR2 are SGHVS and FQNEAQ. Trimming took 4 bases from V and 6 from J; bases not matched to a gene: 8.

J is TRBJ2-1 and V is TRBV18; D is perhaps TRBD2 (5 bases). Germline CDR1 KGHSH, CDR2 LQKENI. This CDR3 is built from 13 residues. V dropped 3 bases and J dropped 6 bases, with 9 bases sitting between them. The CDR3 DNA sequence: TGTGCCAGCTCACCGGCGCTAGCCAATGAGCAGTTCTTC. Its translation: CASSPALANEQFF.

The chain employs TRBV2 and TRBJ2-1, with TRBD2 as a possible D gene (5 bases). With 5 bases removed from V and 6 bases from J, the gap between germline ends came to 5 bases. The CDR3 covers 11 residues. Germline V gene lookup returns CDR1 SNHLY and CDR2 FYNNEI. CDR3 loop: CASSTSNEQFF. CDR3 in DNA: TGTGCCAGCAGTACTAGCAATGAGCAGTTCTTC. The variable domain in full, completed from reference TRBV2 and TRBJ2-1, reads EPEVTQTPSHQVTQMGQEVILRCVPISNHLYFYWYRQILGQKVEFLVSFYNNEISEKSEIFDDQFSVERPDGSNFTLKIRSTKLEDSAMYFCASSTSNEQFFGPGTRLTVL.

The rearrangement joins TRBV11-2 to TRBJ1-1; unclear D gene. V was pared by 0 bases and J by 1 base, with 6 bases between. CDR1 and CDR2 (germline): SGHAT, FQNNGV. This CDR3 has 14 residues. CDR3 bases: TGTGCCAGCAGCTTAGAAGGGTGGAACACTGAAGCTTTCTTT. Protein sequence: CASSLEGWNTEAFF.

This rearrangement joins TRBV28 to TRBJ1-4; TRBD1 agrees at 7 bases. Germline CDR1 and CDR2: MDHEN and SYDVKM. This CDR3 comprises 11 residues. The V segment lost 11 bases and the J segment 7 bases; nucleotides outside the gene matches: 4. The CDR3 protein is CAGRTGEKLFF. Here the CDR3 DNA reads TGTGCCGGCCGGACAGGTGAAAAACTGTTTTTT.

CDR3: CAIGQAHLNYEQYF. The DNA for the CDR3 is TGTGCTATTGGACAGGCACACCTAAATTACGAGCAGTACTTC. The chain carries TRBV6-1 and TRBJ2-7, with TRBD1 identical over 7 bases. CDR1 and CDR2 (germline): MNHNS, SASEGT. CDR3 length equals 14 residues.

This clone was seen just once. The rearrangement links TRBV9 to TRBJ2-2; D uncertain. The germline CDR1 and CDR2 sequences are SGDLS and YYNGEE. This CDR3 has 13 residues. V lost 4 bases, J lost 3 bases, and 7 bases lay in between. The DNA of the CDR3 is TGTGCCAGCAGCCATCGAGACACCGGGGAGCTGTTTTTT. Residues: CASSHRDTGELFF.

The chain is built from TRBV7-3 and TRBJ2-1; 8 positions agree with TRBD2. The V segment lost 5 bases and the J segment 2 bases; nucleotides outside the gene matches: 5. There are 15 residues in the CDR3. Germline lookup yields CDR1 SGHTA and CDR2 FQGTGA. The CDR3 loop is CASSLSGGAYNEQFF. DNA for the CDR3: TGTGCCAGCAGCCTCAGCGGGGGAGCCTACAATGAGCAGTTCTTC.

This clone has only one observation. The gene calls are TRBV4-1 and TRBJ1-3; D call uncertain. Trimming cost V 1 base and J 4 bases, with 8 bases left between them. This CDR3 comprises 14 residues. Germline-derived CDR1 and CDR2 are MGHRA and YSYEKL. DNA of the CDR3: TGCGCCAGCAGCCAAGTTGGGAGAGGAAACACCATATATTTT. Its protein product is CASSQVGRGNTIYF.

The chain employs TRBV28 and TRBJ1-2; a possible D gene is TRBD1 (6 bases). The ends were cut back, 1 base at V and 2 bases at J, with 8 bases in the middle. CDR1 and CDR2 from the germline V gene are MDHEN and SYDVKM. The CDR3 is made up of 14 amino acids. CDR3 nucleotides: TGTGCCAGCAGTTTATTGGGACAAAACTATGGCTACACCTTC. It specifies CASSLLGQNYGYTF.

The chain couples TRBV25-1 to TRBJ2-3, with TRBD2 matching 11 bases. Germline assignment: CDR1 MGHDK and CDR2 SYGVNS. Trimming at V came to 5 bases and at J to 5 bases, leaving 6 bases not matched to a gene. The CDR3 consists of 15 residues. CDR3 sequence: CASSFIAGGRDTQYF. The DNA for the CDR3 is TGTGCCAGCAGTTTTATAGCGGGAGGGCGAGATACGCAGTATTTT.